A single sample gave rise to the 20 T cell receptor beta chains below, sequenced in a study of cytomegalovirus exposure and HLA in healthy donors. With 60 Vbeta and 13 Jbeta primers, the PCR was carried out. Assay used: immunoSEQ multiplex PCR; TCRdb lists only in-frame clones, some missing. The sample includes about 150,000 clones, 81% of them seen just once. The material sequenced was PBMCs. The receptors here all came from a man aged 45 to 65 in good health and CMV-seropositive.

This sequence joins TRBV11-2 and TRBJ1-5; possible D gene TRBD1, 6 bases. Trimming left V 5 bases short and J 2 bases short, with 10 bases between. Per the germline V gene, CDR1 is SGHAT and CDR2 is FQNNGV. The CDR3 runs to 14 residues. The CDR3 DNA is TGTGCCAGCAGCCCGACAGGAGGCAATCAGCCCCAGCATTTT. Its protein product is CASSPTGGNQPQHF. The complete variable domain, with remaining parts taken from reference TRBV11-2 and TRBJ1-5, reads EAGVAQSPRYKIIEKRQSVAFWCNPISGHATLYWYQQILGQGPKLLIQFQNNGVVDDSQLPKDRFSAERLKGVDSTLKIQPAKLEDSAVYLCASSPTGGNQPQHFGDGTRLSIL.

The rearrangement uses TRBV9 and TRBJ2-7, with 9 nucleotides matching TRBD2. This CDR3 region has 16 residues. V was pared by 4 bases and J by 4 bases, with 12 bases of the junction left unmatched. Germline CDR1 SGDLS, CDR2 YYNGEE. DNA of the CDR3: TGTGCCAGCAGCCCCGGGGAAATAGCGGGAGCATACGAGCAGTACTTC. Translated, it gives CASSPGEIAGAYEQYF.

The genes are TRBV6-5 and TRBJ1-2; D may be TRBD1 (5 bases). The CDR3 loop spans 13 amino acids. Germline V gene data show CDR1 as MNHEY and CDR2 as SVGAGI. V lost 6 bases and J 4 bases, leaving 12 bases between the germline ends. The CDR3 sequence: CASREAGGYGYTF. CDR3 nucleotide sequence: TGTGCCAGCAGGGAGGCCGGGGGCTATGGCTACACCTTC.

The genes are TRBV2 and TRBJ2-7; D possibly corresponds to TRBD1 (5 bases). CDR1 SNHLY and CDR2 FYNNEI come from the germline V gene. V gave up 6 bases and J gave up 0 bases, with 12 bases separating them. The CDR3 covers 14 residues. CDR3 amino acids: CASRSQGPSYEQYF. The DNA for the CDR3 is TGTGCCAGCAGGAGTCAGGGCCCCTCCTACGAGCAGTACTTC.

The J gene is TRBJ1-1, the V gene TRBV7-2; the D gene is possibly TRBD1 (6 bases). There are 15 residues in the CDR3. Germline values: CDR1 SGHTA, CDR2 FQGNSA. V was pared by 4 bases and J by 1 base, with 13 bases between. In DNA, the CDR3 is TGTGCCAGCAGCTGGGGACGACAGGCGAACACTGAAGCTTTCTTT. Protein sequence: CASSWGRQANTEAFF.

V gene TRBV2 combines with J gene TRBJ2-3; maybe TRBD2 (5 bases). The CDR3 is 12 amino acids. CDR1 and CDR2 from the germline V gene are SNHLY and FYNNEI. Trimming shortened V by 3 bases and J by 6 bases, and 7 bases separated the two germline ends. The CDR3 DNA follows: TGTGCCAGCAGTGAGCGGGTTGATACGCAGTATTTT. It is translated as CASSERVDTQYF.

The CDR3 region has the DNA TGTGCCAGCAGCCAAGGCACAGGGGGGCAAGAGACCCAGTACTTC. The encoded protein is CASSQGTGGQETQYF. This chain connects TRBV4-2 to TRBJ2-5; TRBD1 aligns across 8 bases. V was pared by 1 base and J by 2 bases, with 3 bases of the junction left unmatched. CDR3 size: 15 residues. Germline V gene sequence: CDR1 LGHNA, CDR2 YNFKEQ.

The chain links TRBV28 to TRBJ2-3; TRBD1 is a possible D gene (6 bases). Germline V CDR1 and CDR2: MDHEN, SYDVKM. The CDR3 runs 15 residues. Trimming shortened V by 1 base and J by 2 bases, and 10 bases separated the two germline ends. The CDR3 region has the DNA TGTGCCAGCAGTTTATCAGGGGTTCTCACAGATACGCAGTATTTT. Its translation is CASSLSGVLTDTQYF.

The CDR3 loop is CASSPVSGSQQFF. In DNA, the CDR3 is TGTGCCAGCTCACCGGTTAGCGGGAGCCAGCAGTTCTTC. V and J are TRBV18 and TRBJ2-1, with 9 bases identical to TRBD2. CDR3 length: 13 amino acids. Per germline, CDR1 KGHSH and CDR2 LQKENI. The V gene end was trimmed by 3 bases and the J gene end by 11 bases; junction bases not matched to a gene: 5.

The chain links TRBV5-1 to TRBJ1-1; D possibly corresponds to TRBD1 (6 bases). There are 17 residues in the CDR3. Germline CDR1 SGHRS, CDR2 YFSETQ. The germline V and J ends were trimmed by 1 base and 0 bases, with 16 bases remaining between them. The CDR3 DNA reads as TGCGCCAGCAGCTTGTTCGGGGGAGGGGGTATGAACACTGAAGCTTTCTTT. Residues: CASSLFGGGGMNTEAFF.

Here the CDR3 reads CASSFPSGVSYEQYF. The CDR3 bases are TGTGCCAGCAGTTTCCCTAGCGGGGTTTCCTACGAGCAGTACTTC. This chain uses TRBV6-5 with TRBJ2-7, with TRBD2 matching over 9 bases. Trimming removed 4 bases from V and 1 base from J; junction bases left unmatched: 5. Germline loops: CDR1 MNHEY, CDR2 SVGAGI. CDR3 size: 15 residues.

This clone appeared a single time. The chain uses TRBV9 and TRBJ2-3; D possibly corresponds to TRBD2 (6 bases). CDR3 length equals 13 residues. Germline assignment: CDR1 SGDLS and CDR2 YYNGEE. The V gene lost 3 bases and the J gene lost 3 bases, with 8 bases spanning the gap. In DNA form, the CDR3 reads TGTGCCAGCAGCGGGGGGACTACAGATACGCAGTATTTT. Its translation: CASSGGTTDTQYF.

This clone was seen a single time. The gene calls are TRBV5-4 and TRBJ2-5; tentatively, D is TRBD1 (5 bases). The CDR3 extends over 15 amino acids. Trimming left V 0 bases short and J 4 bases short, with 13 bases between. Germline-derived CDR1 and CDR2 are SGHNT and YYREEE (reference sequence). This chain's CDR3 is CASSLAQGSSETQYF. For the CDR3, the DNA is TGTGCCAGCAGCTTGGCCCAGGGATCTTCAGAGACCCAGTACTTC.

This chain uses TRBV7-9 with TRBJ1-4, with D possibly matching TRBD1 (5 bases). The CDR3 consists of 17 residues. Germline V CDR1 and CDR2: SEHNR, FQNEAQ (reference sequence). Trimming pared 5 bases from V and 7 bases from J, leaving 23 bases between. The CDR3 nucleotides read TGTGCCAGCAGCCCCCGAAAGGGGCAGGTTGATGGTGAAAAACTGTTTTTT. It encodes CASSPRKGQVDGEKLFF.

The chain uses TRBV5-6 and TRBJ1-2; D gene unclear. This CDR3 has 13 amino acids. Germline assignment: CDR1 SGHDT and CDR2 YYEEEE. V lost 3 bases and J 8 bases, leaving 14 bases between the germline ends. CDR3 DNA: TGTGCCAGCAGCTCTTTACAGCGGTCGGGCTACACCTTC. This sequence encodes CASSSLQRSGYTF.

The chain's CDR3 is CASSGADSFTEAFF. In DNA, the CDR3 is TGTGCCAGCAGTGGGGCAGACAGCTTCACTGAAGCTTTCTTT. This chain links TRBV6-1 with TRBJ1-1; possible D gene TRBD1, 5 bases. Trimming took off 4 bases at V and 4 bases at J, with 13 bases between the two ends. The CDR3 runs to 14 residues. CDR1 is MNHNS and CDR2 is SASEGT in the germline V gene.

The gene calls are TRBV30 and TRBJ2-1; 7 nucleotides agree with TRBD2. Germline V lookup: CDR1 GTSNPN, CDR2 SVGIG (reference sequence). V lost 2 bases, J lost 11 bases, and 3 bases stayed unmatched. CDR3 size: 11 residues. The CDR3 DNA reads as TGTGCCTGGAGTCTAGCGGCCAAGCAGTTCTTC. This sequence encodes CAWSLAAKQFF.

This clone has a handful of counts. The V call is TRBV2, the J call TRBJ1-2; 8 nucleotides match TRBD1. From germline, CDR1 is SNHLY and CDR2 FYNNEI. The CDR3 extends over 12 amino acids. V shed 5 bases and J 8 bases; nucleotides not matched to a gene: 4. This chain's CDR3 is CASSRTGNGYTF. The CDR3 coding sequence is TGTGCCAGCAGTCGGACAGGGAACGGCTACACCTTC.

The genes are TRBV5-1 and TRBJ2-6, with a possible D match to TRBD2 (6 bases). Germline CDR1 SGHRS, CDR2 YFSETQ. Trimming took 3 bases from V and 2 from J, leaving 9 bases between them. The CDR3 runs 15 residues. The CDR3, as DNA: TGCGCCAGCAGCTGGGACTTCGCTGGGGCCAACGTCCTGACTTTC. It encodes CASSWDFAGANVLTF.

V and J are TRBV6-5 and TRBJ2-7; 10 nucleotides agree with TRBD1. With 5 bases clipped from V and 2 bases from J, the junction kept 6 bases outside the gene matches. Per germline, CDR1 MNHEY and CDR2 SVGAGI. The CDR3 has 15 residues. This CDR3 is CASSPPGQGPYEQYF. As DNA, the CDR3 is TGTGCCAGCAGTCCACCGGGACAGGGGCCCTACGAGCAGTACTTC.